These T cell receptor beta chains were read from a single sample in a study of T cells in tuberculosis. TCRdb's copy holds only in-frame clones and misses some; the assay was immunoSEQ multiplex PCR. Of about 49,000 clones in the sample, about 96% were seen once. This sample comprised PBMCs, obtained at tuberculosis diagnosis. These receptor sequences come from an adult with tuberculosis. Both conserved end residues are part of each CDR3. The D gene is left open where the match is weak. Where a row states a size, it is once, few, many or the class of an expanded clone; other rows omit it.

.	14	TRBV7-2	.	TRBJ2-5	TGTGCCAGCAGCTTAGTAGGGGGCCAAGAGACCCAGTACTTC	CASSLVGGQETQYF
TRBD1	14	TRBV5-1	.	TRBJ1-2	TGCGCCAGCAGCTTGGCCGGGACAGGGGGCGGCTACACCTTC	CASSLAGTGGGYTF
.	13	TRBV5-6	.	TRBJ1-1	TGTGCCAGCAGCCGGGACATCCAAATTGAAGCTTTCTTT	CASSRDIQIEAFF
.	13	TRBV9	.	TRBJ1-1	TGTGCCAGCAGCGTTCTAGAGAACACTGAAGCTTTCTTT	CASSVLENTEAFF
.	16	TRBV4-1	.	TRBJ2-3	TGCGCCAGCAGCCAGGATCCCCCCGGAGGTGCAGATACGCAGTATTTT	CASSQDPPGGADTQYF
TRBD2	18	TRBV7-7	.	TRBJ2-2	TGTGCTAGCAGCTCCCTCCCCAAGGCTAGCGGGAGGACCGGGGAGCTGTTTTTT	CASSSLPKASGRTGELFF
TRBD2	12	TRBV30	.	TRBJ2-3	TGTGCCTGGAGTGTACGACTAGCGACGCAGTATTTT	CAWSVRLATQYF
.	14	TRBV11-2	.	TRBJ1-1	TGTGCCAGCAGCTTAACAGGGTCGAACACTGAAGCTTTCTTT	CASSLTGSNTEAFF
.	15	TRBV6-5	once	TRBJ2-5	TGTGCCAGCAGTTTAGGTTGGCAGGCTGAGGAGACCCAGTACTTC	CASSLGWQAEETQYF
.	17	TRBV4-3	once	TRBJ2-1	TGCGCCAGCAGCCAAGAGGGACTGTTAAGCTCCTACAATGAGCAGTTCTTC	CASSQEGLLSSYNEQFF
.	14	TRBV5-5	once	TRBJ1-1	TGTGCCAGCAGCTTCGCGGGGTTAGGAACTGAAGCTTTCTTT	CASSFAGLGTEAFF
.	15	TRBV5-8	.	TRBJ2-7	TGTGCCAGCAGCCAAACTTCCCCCCGCTCCTACGCGCAGTACTTC	CASSQTSPRSYAQYF
TRBD1	13	TRBV27	once	TRBJ2-7	TGTGCCAGCCGCGAGACAGGGCTCTACGAGCAGTACTTC	CASRETGLYEQYF
.	13	TRBV18	.	TRBJ2-7	TGTGCCAGCTCACCACCGACAGGCTACGAGCAGTACTTC	CASSPPTGYEQYF
TRBD1	16	TRBV7-2	.	TRBJ1-1	TGTGCCAGCAGCCTACTTAGTCCCCGGGACAGGGGAGAAGCTTTCTTT	CASSLLSPRDRGEAFF
TRBD2	16	TRBV4-3	.	TRBJ2-1	TGCGCCAGCAGCCAAGACGTAGCGGGATCCTACAATGAGCAGTTCTTC	CASSQDVAGSYNEQFF
.	15	TRBV4-1	.	TRBJ2-2	TGCGCCAGCAGCCAAGAGGCTAGGTACACCGGGGAGCTGTTTTTT	CASSQEARYTGELFF
.	16	TRBV30	.	TRBJ2-5	TGTGCCTGGAGTGCCGGGCGTCGACAGATGCAAGAGACCCAGTACTTC	CAWSAGRRQMQETQYF
TRBD1	14	TRBV29-1	.	TRBJ1-2	TGCAGCGTTGAAGGCAGGACAGGGAAATATGGCTACACCTTC	CSVEGRTGKYGYTF
.	14	TRBV11-3	few	TRBJ2-2	TGTGCCAGCTCAGAATCCCCCTACACCGGGGAGCTGTTTTTT	CASSESPYTGELFF
.	14	TRBV5-6	.	TRBJ2-7	TGTGCCAGCAGCTGGGACAAGAGCTCCTACGAGCAGTACTTC	CASSWDKSSYEQYF
.	12	TRBV29-1	once	TRBJ1-2	TGCAGCGTTGAAGATCTGCAGTATGGCTACACCTTC	CSVEDLQYGYTF
TRBD2	17	TRBV15	.	TRBJ2-3	TGTGCCACCAGCAGAGATAGTTTGGGACTAGTCACAGATACGCAGTATTTT	CATSRDSLGLVTDTQYF
TRBD1	14	TRBV27	.	TRBJ1-1	TGTGCCAGCAAGGGCAGGGGGCGGAGCACTGAAGCTTTCTTT	CASKGRGRSTEAFF
TRBD2	15	TRBV7-8	.	TRBJ2-1	TGTGCCAGCAGCTTATCGATCCGGGAGGGCCAGGAGCAGTTCTTC	CASSLSIREGQEQFF
.	16	TRBV30	once	TRBJ2-2	TGTGCCTGGAGTGGGGAGGCGGAACTGAACACCGGGGAGCTGTTTTTT	CAWSGEAELNTGELFF
TRBD1	16	TRBV5-6	once	TRBJ1-2	TGTGCCAGCAGCCCTCAGCGCAGGGGGCGGAACTATGGCTACACCTTC	CASSPQRRGRNYGYTF
TRBD2	15	TRBV11-3	.	TRBJ2-1	TGTGCCAGCAGCTATCTAGCGGGAGGGCTCGGTGAGCAGTTCTTC	CASSYLAGGLGEQFF
.	13	TRBV19	.	TRBJ1-1	TGTGCCAGTAGCGACACAGGAACCGGCGAAGCTTTCTTT	CASSDTGTGEAFF
.	18	TRBV7-9	.	TRBJ1-1	TGTGCCAGCAGCTTAGCGCGGCTGGGGCCGGCTATGAACACTGAAGCTTTCTTT	CASSLARLGPAMNTEAFF
.	12	TRBV30	.	TRBJ1-3	TGTGCCTGGAGTGCCATCGGAAACACCATATATTTT	CAWSAIGNTIYF
TRBD1	16	TRBV5-4	.	TRBJ2-3	TGTGCCAGCAGCATGTCAGGGGGCGGTGGCACAGATACGCAGTATTTT	CASSMSGGGGTDTQYF
.	13	TRBV7-9	.	TRBJ1-6	TGTGCCAGCAGCTTGACCGGAGATTCACCCCTCCACTTT	CASSLTGDSPLHF
TRBD2	12	TRBV7-9	.	TRBJ2-3	TGTGCCAGCAGCGCCGGGACTAATACGCAGTATTTT	CASSAGTNTQYF
.	16	TRBV6-1	.	TRBJ1-5	TGTGCCAGCAGTGAAGTAAGGGGAAACGGTAATCAGCCCCAGCATTTT	CASSEVRGNGNQPQHF
TRBD2	16	TRBV6-6	.	TRBJ2-1	TGTGCCAGCAGTTACCTTAGCGGGAGAGCCTACAATGAGCAGTTCTTC	CASSYLSGRAYNEQFF
TRBD2	15	TRBV5-1	.	TRBJ2-5	TGCGCCAGCAGCTTGGTCCCTAGCGGGAGGGAGACCCAGTACTTC	CASSLVPSGRETQYF
.	15	TRBV7-9	.	TRBJ2-4	TGTGCCAGCAGCCCAAGGGGGGAGGGACAAAACATTCAGTACTTC	CASSPRGEGQNIQYF
TRBD1	19	TRBV19	.	TRBJ1-5	TGTGCCAGTAGTGTCCCCCCGGGACAGACTTTCCATAGCAATCAGCCCCAGCATTTT	CASSVPPGQTFHSNQPQHF
TRBD1	13	TRBV12-5	.	TRBJ1-1	TGTGCTAGTGGTTTTGGAAAGGGGGCGCGGGCTTTCTTT	CASGFGKGARAFF
.	14	TRBV30	.	TRBJ1-1	TGTGCCTGGAGTGTAGGGGTGATCAACACTGAAGCTTTCTTT	CAWSVGVINTEAFF
.	15	TRBV5-1	.	TRBJ1-3	TGCGCCAGCAGAGGTCCTGGGACAAAAGGAAACACCATATATTTT	CASRGPGTKGNTIYF
TRBD1	14	TRBV5-1	.	TRBJ2-7	TGCGCCAGCAGCTTGGACAGGGGACCCTACGAGCAGTACTTC	CASSLDRGPYEQYF
.	15	TRBV7-2	.	TRBJ2-7	TGTGCCAGCAGTCGACAGGCCCTCACCTCCTACGAGCAGTACTTC	CASSRQALTSYEQYF
TRBD1	13	TRBV10-1	.	TRBJ2-5	TGCGCCAGCAATGGGACAGGCCAAGAGACCCAGTACTTC	CASNGTGQETQYF
.	13	TRBV7-8	.	TRBJ1-1	TGTGCCAGCTCCACGCTCCCCCGCGTTGAAGCTTTCTTT	CASSTLPRVEAFF
.	13	TRBV19	.	TRBJ1-6	TGTGCCAGTTCAACAGGGAATGGATCACCCCTCCACTTT	CASSTGNGSPLHF
TRBD2	21	TRBV28	.	TRBJ2-5	TGTGCCAGCAGTTACTCTTATACCGGGACTAGCGGGAGCGACTGGCAAGAGACCCAGTACTTC	CASSYSYTGTSGSDWQETQYF
TRBD1	18	TRBV7-9	.	TRBJ1-1	TGTGCCAGCAGCCGCTCAATCGGACAGGGGGTGCACTTCACTGAAGCTTTCTTT	CASSRSIGQGVHFTEAFF
.	16	TRBV7-2	.	TRBJ2-6	TGTGCCAGCAGCGCAGAGCCGGGGGCTGGGGCCAACGTCCTGACTTTC	CASSAEPGAGANVLTF
.	15	TRBV13	.	TRBJ2-5	TGTGCCAGCAGCTTCAAACAGGAGAATCAGGAGACCCAGTACTTC	CASSFKQENQETQYF
.	12	TRBV30	.	TRBJ2-7	TGTGCCTGGAGTGGAAAGGGGAACGAGCAGTACTTC	CAWSGKGNEQYF
TRBD1	15	TRBV27	.	TRBJ1-3	TGTGCCAGCAGTCCGGGACAGGGGTTTGGAAACACCATATATTTT	CASSPGQGFGNTIYF
.	13	TRBV4-2	.	TRBJ2-7	TGTGCCAGCAGCCAGGATTTTGGGGGGGAGCAGTACTTC	CASSQDFGGEQYF
TRBD2	12	TRBV7-8	few	TRBJ2-5	TGTGCCAGCAGCTTCCCGGGACTAGAGGAGTACTTC	CASSFPGLEEYF